Shown below are 28 T cell receptor beta chains from a single sample sequenced in a study of blood T cell repertoires in COVID-19. The table came from immunoSEQ multiplex PCR; TCRdb's copy has only in-frame clones and leaves some out. The data contain about 280,000 clones, approximately 91% of them singletons. The sequenced sample consisted of peripheral blood. These TCRs come from a man between 18 and 35 years old with active or convalescent COVID-19.

The chain is built from TRBV10-2 and TRBJ1-3, with TRBD1 identical over 8 bases. CDR3 length: 14 residues. Per the germline V gene, CDR1 is WSHSY and CDR2 is SAAADI. V lost 7 bases, J lost 2 bases, and 4 bases stayed unmatched. In DNA form, the CDR3 reads TGCGCCAGCACCCTGACAGGGGCTGGAAACACCATATATTTT. Its translation: CASTLTGAGNTIYF.

This chain connects TRBV19 to TRBJ2-7; TRBD1 matches at 9 bases. With 6 bases clipped from V and 1 base from J, the junction kept 4 bases outside the gene matches. The CDR3 runs 14 residues. The germline V gene encodes CDR1 LNHDA and CDR2 SQIVND (reference sequence). The CDR3 DNA reads as TGTGCCAGTAGAGCGGGACAGGGTTCCTACGAGCAGTACTTC. Protein product: CASRAGQGSYEQYF.

As to this clone: Distinct nucleotide sequences in the sample also encode this CDR3. V gene TRBV27 combines with J gene TRBJ1-5, with 8 bases lining up with TRBD1. The CDR3 length is 12 residues. CDR1 is MNHEY, CDR2 SMNVEV, per germline (reference sequence). The V and J ends lost 5 bases and 7 bases, in that order; junction bases with no gene match: 1. This CDR3 reads CASSTGGQPQHF. The DNA of the CDR3 is TGTGCCAGCAGTACAGGGGGACAGCCCCAGCATTTT.

This chain links TRBV4-1 with TRBJ1-1; TRBD1 matches 10 bases. This CDR3 is built from 15 residues. From germline, CDR1 is MGHRA and CDR2 YSYEKL. J lost 4 bases, V lost 4 bases, and 6 bases had no gene match. The CDR3 DNA is TGCGCCAGCAGCCCCGGGACAGGGGTGGTCACTGAAGCTTTCTTT. This encodes CASSPGTGVVTEAFF.

This clone came up once. This chain connects TRBV6-5 to TRBJ1-2, with TRBD1 matching 8 bases. The CDR3 spans 14 residues. Germline trimming cut 10 bases from V and 3 bases from J; bases unmatched to any gene: 10. Germline CDR1 is MNHEY and CDR2 is SVGAGI. CDR3 sequence: CAKGTGLTDYGYTF. CDR3 nucleotide sequence: TGTGCCAAAGGGACAGGTCTTACTGACTATGGCTACACCTTC.

The CDR3 is CASTDLGLVQETQYF. The CDR3 bases are TGTGCCAGCACCGACCTGGGACTAGTCCAAGAGACCCAGTACTTC. The J gene is TRBJ2-5, the V gene TRBV7-9; the match to TRBD2 covers 8 bases. V lost 7 bases to trimming and J lost 1 base; unmatched junction nucleotides: 8. CDR3 length: 15 amino acids. Germline values: CDR1 SEHNR, CDR2 FQNEAQ (reference sequence).

V gene TRBV6-4 combines with J gene TRBJ1-3; no reliable D call. Trimming left V 7 bases short and J 1 base short, with 2 bases between. The length of the CDR3 is 11 residues. Germline CDR1 reads MRHNA; CDR2 reads SNTAGT. CDR3 DNA: TGTGCCAGCACTTCTGGAAACACCATATATTTT. Its protein product is CASTSGNTIYF.

The genes are TRBV10-2 and TRBJ1-2, with D possibly TRBD1 on 6 matching bases. The length of the CDR3 is 14 residues. V lost 1 base to trimming and J lost 4 bases, with 10 bases between them. Germline V gives CDR1 WSHSY, CDR2 SAAADI. As DNA, the CDR3 is TGCGCCAGCAGTGAGTTTGGGGGCTCCTATGGCTACACCTTC. Encoded protein: CASSEFGGSYGYTF.

This clone was detected a few times. The rearrangement uses TRBV2 and TRBJ2-7; 8 bases are a match to TRBD1. CDR1 SNHLY and CDR2 FYNNEI come from the germline V gene. The CDR3 has 14 amino acids. V dropped 10 bases and J dropped 1; count of bases not matched to a gene: 9. This CDR3 is CATSGQGASYEQYF. The CDR3 DNA reads as TGTGCCACCTCCGGACAGGGAGCATCCTACGAGCAGTACTTC. The full variable domain, its missing parts supplied by reference TRBV2 and TRBJ2-7, is EPEVTQTPSHQVTQMGQEVILRCVPISNHLYFYWYRQILGQKVEFLVSFYNNEISEKSEIFDDQFSVERPDGSNFTLKIRSTKLEDSAMYFCATSGQGASYEQYFGPGTRLTVT.

Notes on this clone: This sample includes further DNA sequences coding for the same CDR3. V and J are TRBV29-1 and TRBJ1-5; maybe TRBD1 (6 bases). Between the trimmed V and J ends, which lost 4 bases and 1 base, there was a span of 8 bases. In germline, CDR1 is SQVTM, CDR2 ANQGSEA. The CDR3 is 13 residues long. CDR3 amino acids: CSVATGSNQPQHF. The CDR3 nucleotides are TGCAGCGTTGCGACAGGAAGCAATCAGCCCCAGCATTTT.

This rearrangement joins TRBV9 to TRBJ1-2; D not certain. This CDR3 spans 14 amino acids. Trimming took 0 bases from V and 4 from J, leaving 10 bases between them. Germline V gene sequence: CDR1 SGDLS, CDR2 YYNGEE. CDR3 loop: CASSVDQVSYGYTF. CDR3 DNA: TGTGCCAGCAGCGTAGATCAGGTTAGCTATGGCTACACCTTC.

This chain joins TRBV2 and TRBJ1-4; no clear D gene. V gave up 7 bases and J gave up 0 bases, with 21 bases separating them. Germline V gives CDR1 SNHLY, CDR2 FYNNEI. The CDR3 consists of 18 residues. CDR3 bases: TGTGCCAGCAATCGTCGACGGGTGGCCTCACCAACTAATGAAAAACTGTTTTTT. Encoded protein: CASNRRRVASPTNEKLFF.

V usage is TRBV6-5 and J usage is TRBJ1-1; TRBD1 matches at 7 bases. From germline, CDR1 is MNHEY and CDR2 SVGAGI. With 5 bases clipped from V and 4 bases from J, the junction kept 7 bases outside the gene matches. The CDR3 loop spans 14 amino acids. The CDR3 coding sequence is TGTGCCAGCAGTAAACCAGGGGGGAGCACTGAAGCTTTCTTT. Its protein product is CASSKPGGSTEAFF.

The chain couples TRBV29-1 to TRBJ1-2; D gene uncertain. The CDR3 is made up of 11 amino acids. V was trimmed by 6 bases and J by 5 bases, leaving 10 bases between them. CDR1 SQVTM and CDR2 ANQGSEA come from the germline V gene. CDR3 loop: CSVRTVYGYTF. CDR3 sequence (DNA): TGCAGCGTCCGCACAGTATATGGCTACACCTTC. The full variable domain, its missing parts supplied by reference TRBV29-1 and TRBJ1-2, is SAVISQKPSRDICQRGTSLTIQCQVDSQVTMMFWYRQQPGQSLTLIATANQGSEATYESGFVIDKFPISRPNLTFSTLTVSNMSPEDSSIYLCSVRTVYGYTFGSGTRLTVV.

Worth noting for this clone: This sample includes further DNA sequences coding for the same CDR3. The V and J genes are TRBV9 and TRBJ2-3, with D perhaps matching TRBD2 (5 bases). Trimming removed 2 bases at V and 1 base at J, with 11 bases between. There are 15 residues in the CDR3. Per the germline V gene, CDR1 is SGDLS and CDR2 is YYNGEE. CDR3 sequence: CASSVGGGRTDTQYF. The CDR3 DNA reads as TGTGCCAGCAGCGTCGGCGGCGGGCGCACAGATACGCAGTATTTT.

This clone has only a few counts. The genes are TRBV2 and TRBJ2-6; a weak D match, TRBD2 (5 bases). The length of the CDR3 is 11 residues. Trimming stripped 6 bases from V and 12 bases from J, with 9 bases between. Germline V gives CDR1 SNHLY, CDR2 FYNNEI. The CDR3 sequence is CASRDGGVLTF. The DNA for the CDR3 is TGTGCCAGCAGGGACGGAGGCGTCCTGACTTTC.

The chain has TRBV9 and TRBJ2-2, with a weak D call TRBD1 (7 bases). CDR3 size: 16 residues. The ends were cut back, 0 bases at V and 6 bases at J, with 15 bases in the middle. Germline assignment: CDR1 SGDLS and CDR2 YYNGEE. The CDR3 reads CASSVAPTGTPGELFF. DNA of the CDR3: TGTGCCAGCAGCGTAGCGCCGACAGGGACTCCCGGGGAGCTGTTTTTT.

DNA for the CDR3: TGTGCCAGCAGTTTGGGCGGGAGGGGCAACCCCTACGAGCAGTACTTC. This codes for CASSLGGRGNPYEQYF. V gene TRBV27 combines with J gene TRBJ2-7, with 9 bases fitting TRBD2. The V gene's germline CDR1 is MNHEY and CDR2 SMNVEV (reference sequence). The V segment lost 3 bases and the J segment 2 bases; nucleotides outside the gene matches: 8. The CDR3 loop spans 16 amino acids.

The rearrangement links TRBV18 to TRBJ1-1; D unclear. The germline V and J ends were trimmed by 2 bases and 5 bases, with 9 bases remaining between them. CDR3 length equals 13 residues. From germline, CDR1 is KGHSH and CDR2 LQKENI. The CDR3 nucleotides are TGTGCCAGCTCACCATACTCGGGGACTGAAGCTTTCTTT. It encodes CASSPYSGTEAFF.

This clone was seen at least ten times. This chain joins TRBV12-3 or TRBV12-4 and TRBJ2-5; 9 nucleotides line up with TRBD1. This CDR3 comprises 13 residues. The V and J ends lost 6 bases and 2 bases, in that order; junction bases with no gene match: 1. The CDR3 DNA follows: TGTGCCAGCAGAGACAGGGGGCAAGAGACCCAGTACTTC. Protein: CASRDRGQETQYF.

This sequence joins TRBV7-9 and TRBJ1-5; 9 bases are a match to TRBD1. Germline trimming cut 5 bases from V and 3 bases from J; bases unmatched to any gene: 5. The CDR3 has 15 residues. The germline V gene has CDR1 SEHNR and CDR2 FQNEAQ (reference sequence). DNA of the CDR3: TGTGCCAGCAGCACGGACAGGGGCTACAATCAGCCCCAGCATTTT. Residues: CASSTDRGYNQPQHF.

The chain joins TRBV10-3 to TRBJ1-6; D might be TRBD1 (6 bases). V was pared by 4 bases and J by 14 bases, with 24 bases between. CDR3 length equals 16 residues. CDR1 and CDR2 from the germline V gene are ENHRY and SYGVKD. CDR3 residues: CAISVLEDRSIKSLHF. CDR3 bases: TGTGCCATCAGTGTCCTGGAGGACAGAAGCATAAAGTCCCTCCACTTT.

V is TRBV10-3 and J is TRBJ2-3; D might be TRBD2 (7 bases). V was pared by 2 bases and J by 8 bases, with 14 bases between. Germline CDR1 reads ENHRY; CDR2 reads SYGVKD. This CDR3 spans 14 amino acids. CDR3 amino acids: CAISEDGGQVTQYF. The CDR3 coding sequence is TGTGCCATCAGTGAGGACGGGGGGCAGGTTACGCAGTATTTT.

This clone was found once. The chain carries TRBV10-3 and TRBJ1-1, with 9 bases that match TRBD1. J lost 0 bases, V lost 6 bases, and 5 bases had no gene match. The germline V gene encodes CDR1 ENHRY and CDR2 SYGVKD. CDR3 size: 15 residues. The CDR3 nucleotides are TGTGCCATCAGCGGGACAGGGTCCATGAACACTGAAGCTTTCTTT. It is translated as CAISGTGSMNTEAFF.

The chain recombines TRBV4-2 with TRBJ2-7; 12 bases align to TRBD2. V was clipped by 0 bases and J by 4 bases; unmatched bases: 4. The CDR3 is 16 residues long. Germline loops: CDR1 LGHNA, CDR2 YNFKEQ. CDR3 residues: CASSQDLGLAGYEQYF. CDR3 nucleotides: TGTGCCAGCAGCCAAGATTTAGGACTAGCGGGGTACGAGCAGTACTTC.

This clone was counted a few times. The CDR3 DNA follows: TGTGCCAGCAGCGTAGGCGGATTCTCTGGAAACACCATATATTTT. It specifies CASSVGGFSGNTIYF. The chain employs TRBV9 and TRBJ1-3, with D unclear. The V gene lost 0 bases and the J gene lost 0 bases, with 7 bases spanning the gap. This CDR3 region has 15 residues. Germline V gene sequence: CDR1 SGDLS, CDR2 YYNGEE.

The CDR3 DNA reads as TGTGCCAGCAGCGTAGGACTAGGAAGCATTCAGTACTTC. It is translated as CASSVGLGSIQYF. The rearrangement links TRBV9 to TRBJ2-4; a weak D match, TRBD2 (6 bases). The CDR3 covers 13 residues. Per the germline V gene, CDR1 is SGDLS and CDR2 is YYNGEE. Trimming took off 0 bases at V and 9 bases at J, with 10 bases between the two ends.

The chain carries TRBV21-1 and TRBJ1-5. TRBV21-1 is an annotated pseudogene. The CDR3 spans 14 residues. The CDR3 region is CASSTELSDQPQHF. The CDR3 DNA reads TGTGCCAGCAGCACGGAGCTCTCCGATCAGCCCCAGCATTTT.